The present T cell receptor (beta chain) was sequenced within a study of cytomegalovirus exposure and HLA in healthy donors. The CDR3 is 15 amino acids. V gave up 4 bases and J gave up 0 bases; unmatched junction bases: 5. Germline V lookup: CDR1 SGHDN, CDR2 FVKESK. The PCR contained 60 Vbeta and 13 Jbeta primers. The data were produced by immunoSEQ multiplex PCR, yet TCRdb's version contains in-frame clones alone and is incomplete. The sample has under 200,000 clones, roughly 80% seen once. Sequenced material: PBMCs. The clonotype originates from a woman aged 25-40 years in good health and CMV-seronegative. J is TRBJ2-5 and V is TRBV14, with TRBD1 matching over 7 bases. CDR3 coding DNA: TGTGCCAGCAGCCTCTTACAGGGGTACCAAGAGACCCAGTACTTC. Translation: CASSLLQGYQETQYF.